The present T cell receptor beta chain was sequenced within a study of T cells after yellow fever vaccination. TCRdb analysed the 5' RACE reads with MiXCR anew, one entry per CDR3 protein. This sample has roughly 120,000 distinct CDR3 sequences, with 6.5% to 8% found just once. The CDR3 consists of 16 residues. Germline values: CDR1 SGHRS, CDR2 YFSETQ. With 2 bases removed from V and 0 bases from J, the gap between germline ends came to 12 bases. The receptor's source is a man younger than 35 who received the YFV17D yellow fever vaccine. This specimen was CD4+ T cells sorted from PBMCs, taken approximately 11 days after the first yellow fever vaccination. The V gene is TRBV5-1, the J gene TRBJ1-3; D is ambiguous. The chain's CDR3 is CASSFAPGSSGNTIYF. CDR3 coding DNA: TGCGCCAGCAGCTTTGCCCCAGGTTCCTCTGGAAACACCATATATTTT.